This T cell receptor (beta chain) comes out of a study of OX40 agonist ivuxolimab in advanced cancers. In germline, CDR1 is MNHEY, CDR2 SMNVEV (reference sequence). CDR3 length: 14 residues. Trimming removed 4 bases from V and 8 bases from J; junction bases left unmatched: 7. Only in-frame clones appear in the TCRdb table, and some are missing; sequencing was by immunoSEQ multiplex PCR. The table lists 45,000 to 55,000 clones, roughly 92% of them singletons. The chain uses TRBV27 and TRBJ1-2, with 10 bases aligning to TRBD1. This TCR came from an adult with an advanced solid tumor such as melanoma, head and neck, liver or kidney cancer. The sequencing used CD4+ or CD8+ T cells sorted from blood, collected in a trial of the OX40 agonist ivuxolimab. The CDR3 sequence: CASSSRDRGEGYTF. The CDR3 DNA reads TGTGCCAGCAGTTCCCGGGACAGGGGTGAAGGCTACACCTTC.